The 29 T cell receptor beta chains given below trace back to one sample, sequenced in a study of cytomegalovirus exposure and HLA in healthy donors. Use of 60 Vbeta and 13 Jbeta primers characterized the PCR. Generated by immunoSEQ multiplex PCR, the TCRdb table keeps only in-frame clones and is missing some. Here the sample table reports roughly 190,000 clones. Sequenced: PBMCs. These receptor sequences come from a woman younger than 30 in good health and CMV-seropositive.

The CDR3 region is CASSQDIGLAGVGETQYF. DNA for the CDR3: TGCGCCAGCAGCCAAGATATCGGACTAGCGGGAGTGGGGGAGACCCAGTACTTC. The chain couples TRBV4-1 to TRBJ2-5; 13 positions agree with TRBD2. V was clipped by 0 bases and J by 5 bases; unmatched bases: 9. CDR3 size: 18 residues. CDR1 and CDR2 (germline): MGHRA, YSYEKL.

The genes are TRBV28 and TRBJ2-1, with D possibly TRBD2 on 5 matching bases. Trimming took 6 bases from V and 10 from J, leaving 16 bases between them. The length of the CDR3 is 13 residues. From germline, CDR1 is MDHEN and CDR2 SYDVKM. The CDR3 nucleotides are TGTGCCAGCAGCCTGTCGGCTGGCGGGGAGCAGTTCTTC. Translating it yields CASSLSAGGEQFF.

This chain joins TRBV11-3 and TRBJ2-3; tentatively, D is TRBD2 (6 bases). Per germline, CDR1 SGHNT and CDR2 YENEEA. Trimming left V 1 base short and J 5 bases short, with 16 bases between. The CDR3 runs 16 residues. DNA of the CDR3: TGTGCCAGCAGCTTAGGACTTGCCCGGGGGAGAGATACGCAGTATTTT. This gives the protein CASSLGLARGRDTQYF.

The J gene is TRBJ2-3, the V gene TRBV7-3; 8 bases align to TRBD1. Germline loops: CDR1 SGHTA, CDR2 FQGTGA. This CDR3 has 14 amino acids. The J segment lost 6 bases and the V segment lost 5 bases, leaving 7 bases of the junction unmatched. The CDR3: CASSTQGARDTQYF. CDR3 sequence (DNA): TGTGCCAGCAGCACCCAGGGGGCGCGGGATACGCAGTATTTT.

The chain joins TRBV18 to TRBJ1-4; 7 bases fit TRBD1. V shed 6 bases, J shed 4 bases, and the junction held 14 bases outside the gene matches. Looked up from germline, CDR1 is KGHSH and CDR2 is LQKENI. This CDR3 contains 17 residues. CDR3 protein: CASSQYRQGHNNEKLFF. CDR3 sequence (DNA): TGTGCCAGCTCGCAGTACCGACAGGGTCATAATAATGAAAAACTGTTTTTT.

This chain links TRBV5-6 with TRBJ2-3; maybe TRBD2 (6 bases). There are 15 residues in the CDR3. The germline V and J ends were trimmed by 0 bases and 2 bases, with 10 bases remaining between them. Germline V gene lookup returns CDR1 SGHDT and CDR2 YYEEEE. In DNA, the CDR3 is TGTGCCAGCAGCTTGGCGGCGGGACCCACAGATACGCAGTATTTT. This translates into CASSLAAGPTDTQYF.

As regards this clone: The same CDR3 can be traced to other DNA sequences in this sample. This chain uses TRBV4-2 with TRBJ2-5, with 8 bases lining up with TRBD2. V lost 1 base to trimming and J lost 5 bases; unmatched junction nucleotides: 3. The CDR3 covers 14 residues. CDR1 and CDR2 from the germline V gene are LGHNA and YNFKEQ. CDR3 region: CASSQGGGQETQYF. The CDR3 nucleotides read TGTGCCAGCAGCCAAGGCGGGGGGCAGGAGACCCAGTACTTC.

The J gene is TRBJ2-2, the V gene TRBV14; a possible D gene is TRBD2 (6 bases). The germline CDR1 and CDR2 sequences are SGHDN and FVKESK. The germline V and J ends were trimmed by 1 base and 6 bases, with 18 bases remaining between them. The CDR3 consists of 17 residues. The CDR3 sequence: CASSQAQKKEGPGELFF. The CDR3 DNA is TGTGCCAGCAGCCAAGCGCAAAAAAAGGAGGGGCCCGGGGAGCTGTTTTTT.

J is TRBJ2-7 and V is TRBV29-1, with TRBD1 as a possible D gene (5 bases). Per the germline V gene, CDR1 is SQVTM and CDR2 is ANQGSEA. V shed 1 base and J shed 2 bases, with 12 bases lying between them. There are 14 residues in the CDR3. CDR3 bases: TGCAGCGTTGAAGCGCAGGACACAGCCTACGAGCAGTACTTC. Protein product: CSVEAQDTAYEQYF.

The V and J genes are TRBV19 and TRBJ2-1; 7 nucleotides match TRBD1. The CDR3 runs to 14 residues. Trimming at V came to 3 bases and at J to 2 bases, leaving 1 base not matched to a gene. Germline values: CDR1 LNHDA, CDR2 SQIVND (reference sequence). DNA of the CDR3: TGTGCCAGTAGTATTGGACAGGCCTACAATGAGCAGTTCTTC. Its translation is CASSIGQAYNEQFF.

This chain uses TRBV30 with TRBJ1-1; the D gene is possibly TRBD1 (6 bases). CDR3 length equals 15 residues. V shed 1 base and J shed 6 bases, with 18 bases lying between them. CDR1 GTSNPN and CDR2 SVGIG come from the germline V gene (reference sequence). DNA of the CDR3: TGTGCCTGGAGTGACTATGGTAGGGGGAGTCCTGAAGCTTTCTTT. Translation gives CAWSDYGRGSPEAFF.

This chain links TRBV13 with TRBJ1-2, with D perhaps matching TRBD1 (5 bases). Germline assignment: CDR1 PRHDT and CDR2 FYEKMQ (reference sequence). The V gene lost 4 bases and the J gene lost 8 bases, with 17 bases spanning the gap. The CDR3 sequence is 14 residues long. The CDR3 spells CASSSLKTGIGYTF. The CDR3 DNA follows: TGTGCCAGCAGCTCGCTGAAAACAGGTATCGGCTACACCTTC.

The rearrangement links TRBV7-9 to TRBJ1-2; 10 bases agree with TRBD1. Germline V gives CDR1 SEHNR, CDR2 FQNEAQ (reference sequence). The CDR3 is 14 amino acids. Losses at the gene ends were 1 base for V and 5 bases for J; bases not matched to a gene: 1. CDR3: CASSLGQGAYGYTF. In DNA, the CDR3 is TGTGCCAGCAGCTTAGGACAGGGGGCTTATGGCTACACCTTC. Full variable domain (missing parts from reference TRBV7-9 and TRBJ1-2): DTGVSQNPRHKITKRGQNVTFRCDPISEHNRLYWYRQTLGQGPEFLTYFQNEAQLEKSRLLSDRFSAERPKGSFSTLEIQRTEQGDSAMYLCASSLGQGAYGYTFGSGTRLTVV.

About this clone: At one end, the junction sequence differs from germline, possibly due to a read error. The J gene is TRBJ1-5, the V gene TRBV6-5, with TRBD1 matching 8 bases. From germline, CDR1 is MNHEY and CDR2 SVGAGI. This CDR3 spans 15 amino acids. CDR3 amino acids: CASIAQGDSNQPRHF. The CDR3 nucleotides read TGTGCCAGCATAGCACAGGGGGATAGCAATCAGCCCCGGCATTTT.

The chain couples TRBV5-4 to TRBJ2-3; no clear D. Trimming removed 0 bases at V and 0 bases at J, with 17 bases between. Germline lookup yields CDR1 SGHNT and CDR2 YYREEE (reference sequence). The length of the CDR3 is 18 residues. CDR3 residues: CASSLGHGAETSTDTQYF. CDR3 nucleotides: TGTGCCAGCAGCTTGGGTCATGGTGCGGAAACTAGCACAGATACGCAGTATTTT. Supplemented by reference TRBV5-4 and TRBJ2-3, the full variable domain reads ETGVTQSPTHLIKTRGQQVTLRCSSQSGHNTVSWYQQALGQGPQFIFQYYREEENGRGNFPPRFSGLQFPNYSSELNVNALELDDSALYLCASSLGHGAETSTDTQYFGPGTRLTVL.

The genes are TRBV5-1 and TRBJ2-2; 9 nucleotides line up with TRBD2. This CDR3 has 17 residues. The V and J ends lost 0 bases and 2 bases, in that order; junction bases with no gene match: 5. CDR1 is SGHRS, CDR2 YFSETQ, per germline. In DNA form, the CDR3 reads TGCGCCAGCAGCTTGGCTCCTAGCGGGGATAACACCGGGGAGCTGTTTTTT. Translation: CASSLAPSGDNTGELFF.

The gene calls are TRBV7-2 and TRBJ1-3; the D is unclear. V lost 1 base and J lost 4, with 8 bases in between. The germline CDR1 and CDR2 sequences are SGHTA and FQGNSA. This CDR3 has 14 amino acids. The CDR3 here is CASSLEQRGNTIYF. The CDR3 region has the DNA TGTGCCAGCAGCTTAGAGCAACGGGGAAACACCATATATTTT. The complete variable domain, with remaining parts taken from reference TRBV7-2 and TRBJ1-3, reads GAGVSQSPSNKVTEKGKDVELRCDPISGHTALYWYRQSLGQGLEFLIYFQGNSAPDKSGLPSDRFSAERTGGSVSTLTIQRTQQEDSAVYLCASSLEQRGNTIYFGEGSWLTVV.

The chain recombines TRBV4-2 with TRBJ2-7; no reliable D call. Deletions cut 3 bases from V and 3 bases from J, with 15 bases between. The CDR3 has 15 amino acids. Germline V gives CDR1 LGHNA, CDR2 YNFKEQ. This CDR3 is CASSQTLDPNYEQYF. The CDR3 bases are TGTGCCAGCAGCCAGACGCTAGATCCAAACTACGAGCAGTACTTC.

The chain has TRBV11-3 and TRBJ2-1; the D is unclear. The CDR3 consists of 13 residues. Germline V gene lookup returns CDR1 SGHNT and CDR2 YENEEA. V was shortened by 1 base and J by 4 bases, with 5 bases between the two germline ends. The CDR3, as DNA: TGTGCCAGCAGCTTAGCGGAGTACAATGAGCAGTTCTTC. It specifies CASSLAEYNEQFF.

V and J are TRBV6-5 and TRBJ2-3; the match to TRBD2 covers 7 bases. The V gene end was trimmed by 0 bases and the J gene end by 2 bases; junction bases not matched to a gene: 5. Germline V lookup: CDR1 MNHEY, CDR2 SVGAGI. This CDR3 has 16 residues. CDR3 in amino acids: CASSYSASGITDTQYF. The CDR3 region has the DNA TGTGCCAGCAGTTACTCGGCTAGCGGCATCACAGATACGCAGTATTTT.

The genes are TRBV11-2 and TRBJ1-1; 9 bases match TRBD1. Germline values: CDR1 SGHAT, CDR2 FQNNGV. With 3 bases clipped from V and 5 bases from J, the junction kept 10 bases outside the gene matches. The CDR3 totals 16 residues. The CDR3 protein is CASSLWERDRVTEAFF. As DNA, the CDR3 is TGTGCCAGCAGCTTGTGGGAAAGGGACAGGGTTACTGAAGCTTTCTTT.

The rearrangement uses TRBV5-4 and TRBJ1-1, with 8 nucleotides matching TRBD1. Germline V lookup: CDR1 SGHNT, CDR2 YYREEE (reference sequence). Trimming removed 0 bases from V and 1 base from J; junction bases left unmatched: 5. This CDR3 region has 16 residues. The CDR3 DNA reads TGTGCCAGCAGCTTGGGGACAGGGCTGGGGAACACTGAAGCTTTCTTT. Protein product: CASSLGTGLGNTEAFF. Together with reference TRBV5-4 and TRBJ1-1, the CDR3 gives the full variable domain: ETGVTQSPTHLIKTRGQQVTLRCSSQSGHNTVSWYQQALGQGPQFIFQYYREEENGRGNFPPRFSGLQFPNYSSELNVNALELDDSALYLCASSLGTGLGNTEAFFGQGTRLTVV.

This rearrangement joins TRBV9 to TRBJ2-2, with 7 bases matching TRBD2. The V segment lost 4 bases and the J segment 0 bases; nucleotides outside the gene matches: 3. The CDR3 is 15 residues long. CDR1 is SGDLS and CDR2 is YYNGEE in the germline V gene. CDR3 in amino acids: CASSRTRTNTGELFF. For the CDR3, the DNA is TGTGCCAGCAGCCGGACTAGGACGAACACCGGGGAGCTGTTTTTT.

V and J are TRBV4-1 and TRBJ1-1; D call uncertain. The CDR3 is 15 residues long. V lost 1 base and J 2 bases, leaving 11 bases between the germline ends. Germline CDR1 reads MGHRA; CDR2 reads YSYEKL. CDR3 nucleotide sequence: TGCGCCAGCAGCCAAGCCGCGGGGATCAACACTGAAGCTTTCTTT. The encoded protein is CASSQAAGINTEAFF.

The gene calls are TRBV7-9 and TRBJ2-1; 9 nucleotides line up with TRBD1. There are 14 residues in the CDR3. Germline assignment: CDR1 SEHNR and CDR2 FQNEAQ (reference sequence). The ends lost 10 bases at V and 7 bases at J; junction bases unmatched: 11. This chain's CDR3 is CATAGTGYLNEQFF. Written as DNA, the CDR3 is TGTGCCACCGCCGGGACAGGGTATTTGAATGAGCAGTTCTTC. Based on the CDR3 plus reference TRBV7-9 and TRBJ2-1, the full variable domain is DTGVSQNPRHKITKRGQNVTFRCDPISEHNRLYWYRQTLGQGPEFLTYFQNEAQLEKSRLLSDRFSAERPKGSFSTLEIQRTEQGDSAMYLCATAGTGYLNEQFFGPGTRLTVL.

The rearrangement links TRBV5-8 to TRBJ1-5; TRBD1 might be the D (5 bases). CDR1 and CDR2 (germline): SGHTS, YDEGEE. Between the trimmed V and J ends, which lost 1 base and 5 bases, there was a span of 22 bases. This CDR3 region has 18 residues. In DNA form, the CDR3 reads TGTGCCAGCAGCTTGAAGTTTTGGGAGGGGCTCACGGATCAGCCCCAGCATTTT. Translation gives CASSLKFWEGLTDQPQHF.

The chain couples TRBV30 to TRBJ2-7; the match to TRBD2 covers 8 bases. The CDR3 runs to 14 residues. V dropped 2 bases and J dropped 1; count of bases not matched to a gene: 4. Germline lookup yields CDR1 GTSNPN and CDR2 SVGIG (reference sequence). CDR3 in amino acids: CAWSRGGGSYEQYF. CDR3 coding DNA: TGTGCCTGGAGTAGGGGCGGGGGGTCCTACGAGCAGTACTTC.

The chain has TRBV9 and TRBJ2-4; 10 positions agree with TRBD2. Germline V gene lookup returns CDR1 SGDLS and CDR2 YYNGEE. The V segment lost 4 bases and the J segment 4 bases; nucleotides outside the gene matches: 5. The CDR3 contains 15 residues. The CDR3 sequence is CASSSRTSGKNIQYF. The CDR3 DNA reads as TGTGCCAGCAGCTCCAGGACTAGCGGAAAAAACATTCAGTACTTC. The whole variable domain, filled in from reference TRBV9 and TRBJ2-4, reads DSGVTQTPKHLITATGQRVTLRCSPRSGDLSVYWYQQSLDQGLQFLIQYYNGEERAKGNILERFSAQQFPDLHSELNLSSLELGDSALYFCASSSRTSGKNIQYFGAGTRLSVL.

The chain couples TRBV29-1 to TRBJ2-7; TRBD1 matches at 7 bases. The CDR3 consists of 15 residues. Germline V gives CDR1 SQVTM, CDR2 ANQGSEA. The V and J ends lost 4 bases and 3 bases, in that order; junction bases with no gene match: 12. The CDR3 region is CSVVLARGTSYEQYF. The CDR3 DNA is TGCAGCGTTGTTCTGGCCAGGGGGACGAGCTACGAGCAGTACTTC.